These 18 T cell receptor beta chains came from one sample sequenced in a study of shared clonotypes between healthy human individuals. Here immunoSEQ multiplex PCR was the method, and the copy in TCRdb shows in-frame clones only, minus some. Of millions of clones detected, about 95% appear once; the ten largest clones hold 0.9% to 1.3%. Terminally differentiated effector memory CD45RA+ cells were excluded from the naive CD8 cells, which were CD45RO-negative and positively selected for CCR7. Sequencing was done on a sample of naive CD8+ T cells sorted from blood. The origin of the receptors is a man younger than 35 in good health.

The CDR3 coding sequence is TGTGCCAGCAGCTTACTCTCTAGCGGTCAAGAGACCCAGTACTTC. Protein sequence: CASSLLSSGQETQYF. This chain links TRBV11-2 with TRBJ2-5; 7 bases are a match to TRBD2. CDR1 is SGHAT, CDR2 FQNNGV, per germline. The CDR3 has 15 residues. Unmatched junction bases numbered 5, after V lost 2 bases and J lost 2 bases.

CDR3 loop: CASSDFGYSNQPQHF. DNA for the CDR3: TGTGCCAGCAGTGACTTCGGGTATAGCAATCAGCCCCAGCATTTT. The chain links TRBV2 to TRBJ1-5; D is undetermined. Germline CDR1 is SNHLY and CDR2 is FYNNEI. The CDR3 runs to 15 residues. Deletions cut 3 bases from V and 0 bases from J, with 9 bases between. Complete variable domain (other parts from reference TRBV2 and TRBJ1-5): EPEVTQTPSHQVTQMGQEVILRCVPISNHLYFYWYRQILGQKVEFLVSFYNNEISEKSEIFDDQFSVERPDGSNFTLKIRSTKLEDSAMYFCASSDFGYSNQPQHFGDGTRLSIL.

The chain couples TRBV5-4 to TRBJ2-2; 7 bases line up with TRBD2. Germline V lookup: CDR1 SGHNT, CDR2 YYREEE (reference sequence). Losses at the gene ends were 4 bases for V and 10 bases for J; bases not matched to a gene: 4. The CDR3 is 12 residues long. As DNA, the CDR3 is TGTGCCAGCAGCCAGGGACTAACGGAGCTGTTTTTT. Translation gives CASSQGLTELFF.

The chain links TRBV27 to TRBJ2-7, with D possibly TRBD1 on 7 matching bases. The V gene's germline CDR1 is MNHEY and CDR2 SMNVEV (reference sequence). Trimming left V 3 bases short and J 7 bases short, with 13 bases between. The CDR3 consists of 13 residues. CDR3 sequence: CASSLKGAGEQYF. CDR3 DNA: TGTGCCAGCAGTTTGAAGGGGGCGGGGGAGCAGTACTTC.

The chain employs TRBV4-1 and TRBJ2-7; TRBD1 is a possible D gene (6 bases). Germline lookup yields CDR1 MGHRA and CDR2 YSYEKL. The CDR3 consists of 15 residues. Trimming stripped 1 base from V and 4 bases from J, with 14 bases between. In DNA, the CDR3 is TGCGCCAGCAGCCAAGTTCAGGGGAACAGTTACGAGCAGTACTTC. Translated, it gives CASSQVQGNSYEQYF.

This rearrangement joins TRBV9 to TRBJ2-1, with 12 bases that match TRBD2. CDR1 and CDR2 from the germline V gene are SGDLS and YYNGEE. Germline trimming cut 0 bases from V and 1 base from J; bases unmatched to any gene: 5. This CDR3 region has 18 residues. CDR3 region: CASSVDLAGGPSYNEQFF. The CDR3 nucleotides read TGTGCCAGCAGCGTAGATCTAGCGGGGGGGCCATCCTACAATGAGCAGTTCTTC.

The chain joins TRBV7-8 to TRBJ2-7, with D unclear. The CDR3 has 14 amino acids. In germline, CDR1 is SGHVS, CDR2 FQNEAQ. V dropped 5 bases and J dropped 11 bases, with 22 bases sitting between them. CDR3 in amino acids: CASSPSPMAEVEYF. The CDR3 nucleotides read TGTGCCAGCAGCCCGTCCCCCATGGCAGAGGTAGAGTACTTC.

This rearrangement joins TRBV6-8 to TRBJ2-1; 13 nucleotides agree with TRBD2. Germline V gene sequence: CDR1 MNHGY, CDR2 SAAAGT. The V gene end was trimmed by 5 bases and the J gene end by 5 bases; junction bases not matched to a gene: 9. The length of the CDR3 is 17 residues. The CDR3 here is CASSPLTGTSGNNEQFF. Written as DNA, the CDR3 is TGTGCCAGCAGTCCCCTCACCGGGACTAGCGGGAACAATGAGCAGTTCTTC.

Details on this clone: Other DNA sequences in the same sample also yield this CDR3. The V and J genes are TRBV27 and TRBJ1-1; 7 bases line up with TRBD1. Losses at the gene ends were 4 bases for V and 5 bases for J; bases not matched to a gene: 4. Germline V lookup: CDR1 MNHEY, CDR2 SMNVEV (reference sequence). The CDR3 sequence is 13 residues long. CDR3 in amino acids: CASSSTGWTEAFF. CDR3 DNA: TGTGCCAGCAGTTCGACAGGGTGGACTGAAGCTTTCTTT.

This clone was detected only a few times. The V gene is TRBV18, the J gene TRBJ1-2, with a tentative D call TRBD1 (6 bases). CDR1 and CDR2 (germline): KGHSH, LQKENI. V was cut by 5 bases and J by 2 bases, with 9 bases left in between. The CDR3 sequence is 13 residues long. CDR3 loop: CASSSDRNYGYTF. CDR3 bases: TGTGCCAGCTCATCCGACAGGAACTATGGCTACACCTTC.

This chain links TRBV2 with TRBJ1-5; no firm D call. This CDR3 spans 15 amino acids. Trimming stripped 2 bases from V and 7 bases from J, with 15 bases between. CDR1 SNHLY and CDR2 FYNNEI come from the germline V gene. The CDR3 DNA sequence: TGTGCCAGCAGTGAAAGGATGGAGGGTAAGCAGCCCCAGCATTTT. Amino acid sequence: CASSERMEGKQPQHF.

Points on this clone: The sample has other DNA sequences that encode this CDR3 too. This chain uses TRBV27 with TRBJ1-5; TRBD1 might be the D (6 bases). V lost 2 bases, J lost 6 bases, and 11 bases lay in between. The CDR3 runs to 14 residues. The germline V gene has CDR1 MNHEY and CDR2 SMNVEV (reference sequence). CDR3 region: CASSLGQGSQPQHF. The CDR3 DNA is TGTGCCAGCAGTTTAGGGCAGGGGAGTCAGCCCCAGCATTTT.

As concerns this clone: Other DNA sequences within the sample encode an identical CDR3. This chain links TRBV5-1 with TRBJ1-1; D possibly corresponds to TRBD1 (6 bases). The CDR3 consists of 13 residues. V shed 5 bases and J shed 5 bases, with 13 bases lying between them. CDR1 SGHRS and CDR2 YFSETQ come from the germline V gene. The CDR3 is CASSFRGGTEAFF. The CDR3 DNA follows: TGCGCCAGCAGTTTTAGAGGGGGAACTGAAGCTTTCTTT.

In nucleotides, the CDR3 is TGTGCCAGCAGCTCCGGGACAAACCCTTATGGCTACACCTTC. Translating it yields CASSSGTNPYGYTF. V is TRBV7-9 and J is TRBJ1-2, with a possible D match to TRBD1 (6 bases). CDR3 length: 14 amino acids. Trimming left V 4 bases short and J 5 bases short, with 14 bases between. Germline CDR1 and CDR2: SEHNR and FQNEAQ (reference sequence).

The genes are TRBV28 and TRBJ2-5; TRBD2 matches 7 bases. V lost 3 bases, J lost 3 bases, and 4 bases stayed unmatched. This CDR3 spans 14 amino acids. Germline CDR1 MDHEN, CDR2 SYDVKM. The CDR3 DNA reads as TGTGCCAGCAGTTTTACTCGGGGGGAAGAGACCCAGTACTTC. Residues: CASSFTRGEETQYF.

This clone was counted once. Other DNA sequences of this sample code for an identical CDR3. This sequence joins TRBV6-5 and TRBJ2-7; the D gene could be TRBD1 or TRBD2 (5 bases each). Per germline, CDR1 MNHEY and CDR2 SVGAGI. Trimming stripped 0 bases from V and 0 bases from J, with 12 bases between. CDR3 length: 16 residues. CDR3 DNA: TGTGCCAGCAGTTACTCGATGGGGGAGAGCTCCTACGAGCAGTACTTC. Its translation: CASSYSMGESSYEQYF.

For this clone: Other DNA sequences in this specimen translate into the identical CDR3. The rearrangement links TRBV5-4 to TRBJ2-3, with unresolved D. The V end lost 1 base, the J end lost 1 base, and 4 bases lay between the germline ends. This CDR3 is 13 amino acids long. From germline, CDR1 is SGHNT and CDR2 YYREEE (reference sequence). CDR3 DNA sequence: TGTGCCAGCAGCTTGAGCGGCACAGATACGCAGTATTTT. Translation: CASSLSGTDTQYF.

The chain couples TRBV27 to TRBJ2-3, with D possibly TRBD2 on 5 matching bases. The CDR3 extends over 17 amino acids. From germline, CDR1 is MNHEY and CDR2 SMNVEV (reference sequence). V dropped 0 bases and J dropped 6 bases, with 19 bases sitting between them. This chain's CDR3 is CASSLSVGRVSWDTQYF. CDR3 sequence (DNA): TGTGCCAGCAGTTTATCGGTAGGGAGAGTTTCGTGGGATACGCAGTATTTT.